Below, 7 T cell receptor beta chains from the same sample are listed, as sequenced in a study of cytomegalovirus exposure and HLA in healthy donors. The PCR used 60 Vbeta and 13 Jbeta primers. TCRdb keeps only in-frame clones here, not all; method: immunoSEQ multiplex PCR. The sample lists 100,000 or so clones; 79% were seen once. Sample: PBMCs. These receptor sequences come from a female donor in good health and CMV-seropositive.

The genes are TRBV27 and TRBJ1-1; D remains ambiguous. Germline assignment: CDR1 MNHEY and CDR2 SMNVEV (reference sequence). This CDR3 has 15 residues. V was cut by 6 bases and J by 5 bases, with 19 bases left in between. The CDR3 is CASSAVTDLGTEAFF. The CDR3 coding sequence is TGTGCCAGCAGCGCCGTGACTGATCTCGGGACTGAAGCTTTCTTT.

V and J are TRBV4-1 and TRBJ1-1, with D possibly matching TRBD1 (5 bases). Trimming took off 1 base at V and 6 bases at J, with 12 bases between the two ends. This CDR3 comprises 14 residues. Germline V lookup: CDR1 MGHRA, CDR2 YSYEKL. The CDR3 loop reads CASSQGDRGSEAFF. The DNA of the CDR3 is TGCGCCAGCAGCCAAGGAGATCGGGGGTCTGAAGCTTTCTTT.

The chain combines TRBV6-1 with TRBJ2-7; 8 nucleotides agree with TRBD2. The V gene's germline CDR1 is MNHNS and CDR2 SASEGT. V gave up 0 bases and J gave up 3 bases; unmatched junction bases: 4. The CDR3 runs 15 residues. The CDR3 is CASSEAIAGSYEQYF. For the CDR3, the DNA is TGTGCCAGCAGTGAAGCAATAGCGGGAAGCTACGAGCAGTACTTC.

The rearrangement uses TRBV6-6 and TRBJ1-1; TRBD1 matches 8 bases. This CDR3 has 15 residues. Germline CDR1 and CDR2: MNHNY and SVGAGI (reference sequence). J gave up 4 bases and V 4 bases, and 8 bases lay outside the gene matches. The CDR3 DNA reads TGTGCCAGCAGTTTCGGTCCCCAGGGGGCCACTGAAGCTTTCTTT. Its translation is CASSFGPQGATEAFF.

This clone was seen more than once but under ten times. This chain connects TRBV5-1 to TRBJ1-2; 12 positions match TRBD1. This CDR3 has 16 residues. CDR1 SGHRS and CDR2 YFSETQ come from the germline V gene. V was clipped by 4 bases and J by 1 base; unmatched bases: 5. The CDR3 is CASSTGQGAGNYGYTF. The CDR3 nucleotides are TGCGCCAGCAGCACGGGACAGGGGGCCGGTAACTATGGCTACACCTTC. The full variable domain, its missing parts supplied by reference TRBV5-1 and TRBJ1-2, is KAGVTQTPRYLIKTRGQQVTLSCSPISGHRSVSWYQQTPGQGLQFLFEYFSETQRNKGNFPGRFSGRQFSNSRSEMNVSTLELGDSALYLCASSTGQGAGNYGYTFGSGTRLTVV.

DNA for the CDR3: TGTGCCAGCAGCCAAGTATCTGGAGCGGGGGGGCCTATAGGCCGCGAGCAGTACTTC. Translated, it gives CASSQVSGAGGPIGREQYF. J is TRBJ2-7 and V is TRBV4-2, with 10 bases fitting TRBD2. V lost 1 base, J lost 6 bases, and 18 bases stayed unmatched. In germline, CDR1 is LGHNA, CDR2 YNFKEQ. There are 19 residues in the CDR3.

This chain connects TRBV5-5 to TRBJ2-3; 10 bases line up with TRBD1. CDR1 is SGHKS, CDR2 YYEKEE, per germline (reference sequence). J gave up 2 bases and V 4 bases, and 10 bases lay outside the gene matches. The CDR3 extends over 17 amino acids. In DNA form, the CDR3 reads TGTGCCAGCAGCCCCGACAGGGGGCGGCCTGTCACAGATACGCAGTATTTT. Its translation is CASSPDRGRPVTDTQYF.